The 30 T cell receptor beta chains reported below all come from one sample, sequenced in a study of blood T cell repertoires in COVID-19. The table came from immunoSEQ multiplex PCR; TCRdb's copy has only in-frame clones and leaves some out. The sample has under 170,000 clones, 87% seen once. Material: peripheral blood. These receptors were taken from a woman aged 55 to 70 with active or convalescent COVID-19.

V and J are TRBV4-3 and TRBJ2-1, with 7 bases fitting TRBD2. This CDR3 contains 16 residues. V shed 1 base and J 4 bases; nucleotides not matched to a gene: 7. CDR1 and CDR2 from the germline V gene are LGHNA and YSLEER. CDR3 sequence: CASSQALSGEYNEQFF. In DNA form, the CDR3 reads TGCGCCAGCAGCCAAGCACTGAGCGGGGAGTACAATGAGCAGTTCTTC.

The chain is built from TRBV5-1 and TRBJ2-1; 9 bases map to TRBD1. Germline V gene lookup returns CDR1 SGHRS and CDR2 YFSETQ. Trimming cost V 0 bases and J 6 bases; bases outside gene matches: 4. This CDR3 is built from 15 residues. This chain's CDR3 is CASSLVQGASNEQFF. In DNA, the CDR3 is TGCGCCAGCAGCTTGGTACAGGGGGCGTCCAATGAGCAGTTCTTC.

The chain is built from TRBV6-2 or TRBV6-3 and TRBJ1-5, with 7 bases aligning to TRBD1. Trimming cost V 5 bases and J 0 bases; bases outside gene matches: 7. CDR3 size: 16 residues. The V gene's germline CDR1 is MNHEY and CDR2 SVGEGT. The CDR3 sequence is CASSRGQALSNQPQHF. The CDR3 coding sequence is TGTGCCAGCAGTAGAGGACAGGCCCTTAGCAATCAGCCCCAGCATTTT.

The chain carries TRBV19 and TRBJ2-5; 14 bases map to TRBD2. Germline CDR1 and CDR2: LNHDA and SQIVND (reference sequence). V shed 2 bases, J shed 2 bases, and the junction held 7 bases outside the gene matches. The CDR3 has 18 residues. CDR3 in amino acids: CASSIQAGTSGGQETQYF. The CDR3 bases are TGTGCCAGTAGTATACAAGCCGGGACTAGCGGGGGACAAGAGACCCAGTACTTC.

The chain is built from TRBV7-2 and TRBJ1-4; D call uncertain. V was cut by 5 bases and J by 3 bases, with 16 bases left in between. Germline V CDR1 and CDR2: SGHTA, FQGNSA. The CDR3 runs 16 residues. Written as DNA, the CDR3 is TGTGCCAGCAGCCGGGGTTGGAGGGTGTCTAATGAAAAACTGTTTTTT. Translating gives CASSRGWRVSNEKLFF.

The chain carries TRBV7-2 and TRBJ2-2; D is possibly TRBD2 (5 bases). The germline V gene encodes CDR1 SGHTA and CDR2 FQGNSA. Trimming left V 6 bases short and J 8 bases short, with 13 bases between. CDR3 length: 13 amino acids. CDR3: CASSPGLAGELFF. The CDR3 nucleotides are TGTGCCAGCAGTCCTGGACTGGCGGGGGAGCTGTTTTTT. The variable domain in full, with the rest retrieved from reference TRBV7-2 and TRBJ2-2, is GAGVSQSPSNKVTEKGKDVELRCDPISGHTALYWYRQSLGQGLEFLIYFQGNSAPDKSGLPSDRFSAERTGGSVSTLTIQRTQQEDSAVYLCASSPGLAGELFFGEGSRLTVL.

The chain links TRBV6-6 to TRBJ1-2; 10 nucleotides align to TRBD1. The CDR3 length is 14 residues. V was clipped by 7 bases and J by 6 bases; unmatched bases: 8. Germline assignment: CDR1 MNHNY and CDR2 SVGAGI (reference sequence). The DNA of the CDR3 is TGTGCCAGCATACGACAGGGGGCGCGCAATGGCTACACCTTC. As protein: CASIRQGARNGYTF.

This chain connects TRBV19 to TRBJ1-5; the D is unclear. The CDR3 is made up of 14 amino acids. Deletions cut 6 bases from V and 5 bases from J, with 14 bases between. The germline CDR1 and CDR2 sequences are LNHDA and SQIVND (reference sequence). The CDR3, as DNA: TGTGCCAGTAGGGAGGGAGGAGAGGATCAGCCCCAGCATTTT. Translating gives CASREGGEDQPQHF.

This chain uses TRBV5-1 with TRBJ2-2; D remains unclear. This CDR3 is built from 15 residues. Germline lookup yields CDR1 SGHRS and CDR2 YFSETQ. Trimming removed 0 bases at V and 7 bases at J, with 13 bases between. This chain's CDR3 is CASSLDPATGGELFF. For the CDR3, the DNA is TGCGCCAGCAGCTTGGACCCAGCAACGGGCGGGGAGCTGTTTTTT.

V is TRBV2 and J is TRBJ1-1; 7 positions match TRBD1. The V gene's germline CDR1 is SNHLY and CDR2 FYNNEI. There are 15 residues in the CDR3. V dropped 1 base and J dropped 1; count of bases not matched to a gene: 3. Here the CDR3 DNA reads TGTGCCAGCAGTGAAGAGGGGGCGGCGAACACTGAAGCTTTCTTT. Protein: CASSEEGAANTEAFF.

The chain combines TRBV14 with TRBJ1-2; D is perhaps TRBD1 (5 bases). The CDR3 sequence is 14 residues long. Trimming removed 1 base at V and 4 bases at J, with 10 bases between. From germline, CDR1 is SGHDN and CDR2 FVKESK. The CDR3, as DNA: TGTGCCAGCAGCCAAGGGACTAGGGGCTATGGCTACACCTTC. Its translation: CASSQGTRGYGYTF.

V is TRBV18 and J is TRBJ2-3; TRBD2 matches at 9 bases. The CDR3 has 13 amino acids. Germline V CDR1 and CDR2: KGHSH, LQKENI. V was clipped by 2 bases and J by 6 bases; unmatched bases: 0. CDR3 in DNA: TGTGCCAGCTCACCAGGACTAGCGGATACGCAGTATTTT. It translates to CASSPGLADTQYF.

This clone was seen more than once but under ten times. Written as DNA, the CDR3 is TGTGCCAGTAGTGATTCCGGTGGGGCCCAGCCCCAGCATTTT. It specifies CASSDSGGAQPQHF. The chain combines TRBV19 with TRBJ1-5, with D maybe TRBD1 (5 bases). Germline-derived CDR1 and CDR2 are LNHDA and SQIVND (reference sequence). The CDR3 extends over 14 amino acids. Trimming removed 5 bases at V and 7 bases at J, with 15 bases between.

This chain links TRBV19 with TRBJ1-5, with TRBD1 matching over 8 bases. The CDR3 is made up of 15 amino acids. J gave up 0 bases and V 6 bases, and 4 bases lay outside the gene matches. CDR1 is LNHDA and CDR2 is SQIVND in the germline V gene (reference sequence). The CDR3 here is CASSRTGYSNQPQHF. CDR3 sequence (DNA): TGTGCCAGTAGCCGGACAGGGTATAGCAATCAGCCCCAGCATTTT.

This sequence joins TRBV9 and TRBJ1-2; 7 bases agree with TRBD1. CDR3 size: 15 residues. Germline V gene lookup returns CDR1 SGDLS and CDR2 YYNGEE. V shed 4 bases, J shed 0 bases, and the junction held 6 bases outside the gene matches. CDR3: CASSPGTDSNYGYTF. The CDR3, as DNA: TGTGCCAGCAGCCCCGGGACAGACTCTAACTATGGCTACACCTTC.

The chain joins TRBV19 to TRBJ2-5; 8 bases are a match to TRBD1. Germline V gene data show CDR1 as LNHDA and CDR2 as SQIVND (reference sequence). The CDR3 consists of 14 residues. V gave up 4 bases and J gave up 4 bases; unmatched junction bases: 5. DNA of the CDR3: TGTGCCAGTAGTAGTAGCAGGGGGCCAGAGACCCAGTACTTC. Translated: CASSSSRGPETQYF.

The chain employs TRBV21-1 and TRBJ1-1. TRBV21-1 is a pseudogene. The CDR3 runs to 13 residues. CDR3 sequence (DNA): TGTGCCAGCAGCACCGCCGGGGGTGGCGGAGCTTTCTTT. Translated: CASSTAGGGGAFF.

The chain carries TRBV18 and TRBJ1-1; the match to TRBD1 covers 7 bases. The CDR3 length is 15 residues. The germline gives CDR1 KGHSH, CDR2 LQKENI. V dropped 5 bases and J dropped 2; count of bases not matched to a gene: 8. The CDR3 nucleotides read TGTGCCAGCTCAACCCAGACAGGGCTTAACACTGAAGCTTTCTTT. It is translated as CASSTQTGLNTEAFF.

The rearrangement joins TRBV7-3 to TRBJ2-5, with D uncertain. The CDR3 loop spans 14 amino acids. CDR1 and CDR2 from the germline V gene are SGHTA and FQGTGA. V was pared by 5 bases and J by 5 bases, with 15 bases between. The CDR3 DNA follows: TGTGCCAGCAGCCCCCTACCGGGTGGGGAGACCCAGTACTTC. It is translated as CASSPLPGGETQYF. The full variable domain, with the rest looked up from reference TRBV7-3 and TRBJ2-5, is GAGVSQTPSNKVTEKGKYVELRCDPISGHTALYWYRQSLGQGPEFLIYFQGTGAADDSGLPNDRFFAVRPEGSVSTLKIQRTERGDSAVYLCASSPLPGGETQYFGPGTRLLVL.

This chain joins TRBV12-3 or TRBV12-4 and TRBJ1-1; D is undetermined. This CDR3 is 13 amino acids long. Trimming removed 6 bases at V and 0 bases at J, with 8 bases between. The CDR3 reads CASSGLMNTEAFF. DNA of the CDR3: TGTGCCAGCAGCGGTTTAATGAACACTGAAGCTTTCTTT.

The chain has TRBV5-4 and TRBJ2-7, with TRBD2 matching 12 bases. The ends lost 4 bases at V and 2 bases at J; junction bases unmatched: 4. In germline, CDR1 is SGHNT, CDR2 YYREEE (reference sequence). This CDR3 contains 15 residues. This CDR3 is CASSVGLAGTYEQYF. CDR3 DNA: TGTGCCAGCAGCGTTGGACTAGCGGGGACCTACGAGCAGTACTTC.

The chain combines TRBV5-4 with TRBJ2-7; a weak D match, TRBD2 (5 bases). The germline V gene has CDR1 SGHNT and CDR2 YYREEE (reference sequence). The CDR3 consists of 14 residues. Trimming cost V 0 bases and J 2 bases, with 9 bases left between them. CDR3 in DNA: TGTGCCAGCAGCTTGGGGGGAGCGACCTACGAGCAGTACTTC. Its protein is CASSLGGATYEQYF.

The chain links TRBV7-2 to TRBJ1-6, with 9 bases lining up with TRBD1. Looked up from germline, CDR1 is SGHTA and CDR2 is FQGNSA. Trimming cost V 8 bases and J 4 bases; bases outside gene matches: 6. The CDR3 loop spans 15 amino acids. In DNA, the CDR3 is TGTGCCAGCGGCCCACAGGGGGCTTATAATTCACCCCTCCACTTT. Translating gives CASGPQGAYNSPLHF. The entire variable domain, with the rest obtained from reference TRBV7-2 and TRBJ1-6, is as follows: GAGVSQSPSNKVTEKGKDVELRCDPISGHTALYWYRQSLGQGLEFLIYFQGNSAPDKSGLPSDRFSAERTGGSVSTLTIQRTQQEDSAVYLCASGPQGAYNSPLHFGNGTRLTVT.

The V call is TRBV16, the J call TRBJ1-2; 9 nucleotides agree with TRBD1. The germline gives CDR1 KGHSY, CDR2 FQNENV. With V trimmed by 0 bases and J by 8 bases, 4 bases remained unmatched. This CDR3 is 14 amino acids long. CDR3 coding DNA: TGTGCCAGCAGCCAATCAGGACAGGGGAAGGGCTACACCTTC. Amino acid sequence: CASSQSGQGKGYTF.

A few counts support this clone. The chain uses TRBV23-1 and TRBJ1-2; 7 bases line up with TRBD1. TRBV23-1 is labeled an ORF, and its function is uncertain. Trimming removed 9 bases from V and 2 bases from J; junction bases left unmatched: 21. This CDR3 is 18 amino acids long. The CDR3: CASPRELKGAVRNYGYTF. CDR3 nucleotides: TGCGCCAGTCCTCGGGAGTTGAAGGGGGCAGTTAGGAACTATGGCTACACCTTC.

Written as DNA, the CDR3 is TGTGCCAGTAGCAGGGGGCGCGGGGACTATGGCTACACCTTC. Protein: CASSRGRGDYGYTF. The chain couples TRBV19 to TRBJ1-2; 8 bases align to TRBD1. The V gene's germline CDR1 is LNHDA and CDR2 SQIVND (reference sequence). The CDR3 has 14 amino acids. With 6 bases clipped from V and 3 bases from J, the junction kept 6 bases outside the gene matches. Looking up the rest from reference TRBV19 and TRBJ1-2 gives the full variable domain: DGGITQSPKYLFRKEGQNVTLSCEQNLNHDAMYWYRQDPGQGLRLIYYSQIVNDFQKGDIAEGYSVSREKKESFPLTVTSAQKNPTAFYLCASSRGRGDYGYTFGSGTRLTVV.

The chain recombines TRBV5-6 with TRBJ2-3; 7 bases line up with TRBD2. CDR1 is SGHDT and CDR2 is YYEEEE in the germline V gene. The V and J ends lost 4 bases and 2 bases, in that order; junction bases with no gene match: 7. This CDR3 comprises 15 residues. The CDR3 loop reads CASSPIAGHTDTQYF. CDR3 sequence (DNA): TGTGCCAGCAGCCCCATAGCGGGCCACACAGATACGCAGTATTTT.

CDR3 amino acids: CASSNRLAGSGQETQYF. The CDR3 DNA reads TGTGCCAGCAGCAATAGACTAGCGGGGAGTGGACAAGAGACCCAGTACTTC. The chain carries TRBV5-4 and TRBJ2-5; 11 positions match TRBD2. This CDR3 spans 17 amino acids. V lost 4 bases, J lost 2 bases, and 10 bases stayed unmatched. The germline V gene has CDR1 SGHNT and CDR2 YYREEE (reference sequence).

V gene TRBV9 combines with J gene TRBJ1-1; 10 bases agree with TRBD1. V lost 4 bases to trimming and J lost 6 bases; unmatched junction nucleotides: 15. CDR1 is SGDLS, CDR2 YYNGEE, per germline. The CDR3 has 17 residues. The CDR3: CASSSGTGVFSGPEAFF. Here the CDR3 DNA reads TGTGCCAGCAGCTCCGGGACAGGGGTTTTTTCGGGCCCTGAAGCTTTCTTT.

This rearrangement joins TRBV5-1 to TRBJ2-3; weak D call: TRBD2 (5 bases). Between the trimmed V and J ends, which lost 4 bases and 3 bases, there was a span of 9 bases. Germline V gene lookup returns CDR1 SGHRS and CDR2 YFSETQ. The CDR3 runs 13 residues. CDR3 residues: CASSVTGTDTQYF. The CDR3 DNA follows: TGCGCCAGCAGCGTCACGGGGACAGATACGCAGTATTTT.